Sequencing of this T cell receptor beta chain was carried out in a study of CD8 T cells in Susac syndrome. CDR1 LGHDT and CDR2 YNNKEL come from the germline V gene (reference sequence). The CDR3 consists of 12 residues. The V and J ends lost 6 bases and 10 bases, in that order; junction bases with no gene match: 7. Negative isolation yielded CD4+ and CD8+ T cells, and FACS enriched TEMRA cells. The RNA input was roughly 0.45 to 1 ug, and it was reverse transcribed with random hexamers. Amplification of TCR beta CDR3 across 54 Vbeta and 13 Jbeta was performed with immunoSEQ multiplex PCR. Each CDR3 protein is one row after TCRdb ran MiXCR on the immunoSEQ multiplex PCR reads. The table lists 90,000 to 150,000 distinct CDR3 sequences, around 92% of them singletons, with about 0.11% in the top ten.

This clonotype was obtained from a human donor in good health. The rearrangement uses TRBV3-1 and TRBJ2-7; the match to TRBD2 covers 9 bases. Source material: CD8+ T cells from PBMCs. CDR3 sequence reads: CASRRSGSEQYF. In DNA, the CDR3 is TGTGCCAGCAGGCGTAGCGGGAGTGAACAGTACTTC.